Listed below are T cell receptor beta chains from one sample, sequenced in a study of cytomegalovirus exposure and HLA in healthy donors. Measured with immunoSEQ multiplex PCR; TCRdb has only the in-frame clones, and not every one. The profile shows about 190,000 clones, roughly 75% of them singletons. The sequencing input was PBMCs. These receptors came from a man younger than 45 in good health and CMV-seropositive. CDR3s include the opening cysteine and the closing phenylalanine or tryptophan. The D gene is left open where the match is weak. Rows give clone size only sometimes, using once, few, many, or a class for an expanded clone.

len	j_gene	v_gene	abundance	d_gene	CDR3nt	CDR3aa
15	TRBJ2-5	TRBV5-1	few	.	TGCGCCAGCAGCGCCCAGACTACAGGGACAGAGACCCAGTACTTC	CASSAQTTGTETQYF
15	TRBJ2-1	TRBV6-1	.	TRBD1	TGTGCCAGCAGAACACAGGGGGCGCGGTACAATGAGCAGTTCTTC	CASRTQGARYNEQFF
19	TRBJ2-6	TRBV6-1	.	TRBD1	TGTGCCAGCAGTGAGATAGGGTGGCAGGGGGCGCGTGGGGCCAACGTCCTGACTTTC	CASSEIGWQGARGANVLTF
16	TRBJ2-1	TRBV7-2	.	.	TGTGCCAGCAGCTTAGTTGGGTCGGGGTTTAACAATGAGCAGTTCTTC	CASSLVGSGFNNEQFF
16	TRBJ1-6	TRBV4-3	.	.	TGCGCCAGCAGCCAAGATCGGGGGGTTTCAAATTCACCCCTCCACTTT	CASSQDRGVSNSPLHF
16	TRBJ2-2	TRBV9	.	TRBD2	TGTGCCAGCAGCGTAGAAGGACTAGCGGAGACCGGGGAGCTGTTTTTT	CASSVEGLAETGELFF
15	TRBJ2-2	TRBV7-8	.	.	TGTGCCAGCAGCTTAGGCAGATCGAACACCGGGGAGCTGTTTTTT	CASSLGRSNTGELFF
11	TRBJ1-2	TRBV7-2	.	.	TGTGCCGAGGGCAGGGGATATGGCTACACCTTC	CAEGRGYGYTF
13	TRBJ1-1	TRBV7-3	.	.	TGTGCCAGCAGCTTGGACAGATCTACTGAAGCTTTCTTT	CASSLDRSTEAFF
15	TRBJ2-7	TRBV11-2	.	.	TGTGCCAGCAGCGTCGCAGGGGCGCGAGCCTACGAGCAGTACTTC	CASSVAGARAYEQYF
14	TRBJ2-1	TRBV4-2	.	TRBD2	TGTGCCAGCAGGGGAGCGGGAGTATACAATGAGCAGTTCTTC	CASRGAGVYNEQFF
13	TRBJ2-7	TRBV7-3	.	.	TGTGCCAGCAGCTCAGACAATACAGGGAAGCAGTACTTC	CASSSDNTGKQYF
15	TRBJ2-7	TRBV7-2	.	TRBD2	TGTGCCAGCACCCTCACGGGGCTAGCGGGAGGGGAGCAGTACTTC	CASTLTGLAGGEQYF
15	TRBJ2-5	TRBV7-2	.	TRBD2	TGTGCCAGCAGCTTGGTAGCGGGGGGCCAAGAGACCCAGTACTTC	CASSLVAGGQETQYF
14	TRBJ2-7	TRBV5-6	.	TRBD1	TGTGCCAGCAGCTCGTCCCGGGACAGGGGCGAGCAGTACTTC	CASSSSRDRGEQYF
14	TRBJ1-5	TRBV21-1	.	.	TGTGCCAGCAGCCCGGCCGGGTCTAGTCAGCCCCAGCATTTT	CASSPAGSSQPQHF
14	TRBJ2-5	TRBV4-2	.	.	TGTGCCAGCAGCCATAGGACAGATCAAGAGACCCAGTACTTC	CASSHRTDQETQYF
16	TRBJ2-2	TRBV9	few	TRBD2	TGTGCCAGCAGCGTGCCAGCGGGAGCGAACACCGGGGAGCTGTTTTTT	CASSVPAGANTGELFF
15	TRBJ2-2	TRBV7-2	.	.	TGTGCCAGCAGCCGGCGCGATAGCATGACCGGGGAGCTGTTTTTT	CASSRRDSMTGELFF
11	TRBJ1-4	TRBV20-1	.	.	TGCAGTGCGGGGCGTAATGAAAAACTGTTTTTT	CSAGRNEKLFF
14	TRBJ1-4	TRBV28	.	TRBD1	TGTGCCAGCAGCACCGGGACAGAGAAGGAAAAACTGTTTTTT	CASSTGTEKEKLFF
14	TRBJ1-2	TRBV2	.	.	TGTGCCAGCAGTGAAGCAGGAGGGTTCTATGGCTACACCTTC	CASSEAGGFYGYTF